This T cell receptor (beta chain) was sequenced during a study of OX40 agonist ivuxolimab in advanced cancers. This CDR3 has 18 amino acids. Profiling relied on immunoSEQ multiplex PCR, and the TCRdb table lists in-frame clones only, not all of them. Of 50,000 to 65,000 clones in the sample, 65% to 85% were seen once. The receptor's source is an adult with an advanced solid tumor such as melanoma, head and neck, liver or kidney cancer. The V call is TRBV21-1, the J call TRBJ2-5; the table's D call, TRBD2, was not checked against the DNA. TRBV21-1 is a pseudogene. The sample in question was CD4+ or CD8+ T cells sorted from blood, obtained in a trial of the OX40 agonist ivuxolimab. In DNA, the CDR3 is TGTGCCAGCAGCAAAGTTAGGGGGAGGGCAGATTGCCAAGAGACCCAGTACTTC. Protein sequence: CASSKVRGRADCQETQYF.